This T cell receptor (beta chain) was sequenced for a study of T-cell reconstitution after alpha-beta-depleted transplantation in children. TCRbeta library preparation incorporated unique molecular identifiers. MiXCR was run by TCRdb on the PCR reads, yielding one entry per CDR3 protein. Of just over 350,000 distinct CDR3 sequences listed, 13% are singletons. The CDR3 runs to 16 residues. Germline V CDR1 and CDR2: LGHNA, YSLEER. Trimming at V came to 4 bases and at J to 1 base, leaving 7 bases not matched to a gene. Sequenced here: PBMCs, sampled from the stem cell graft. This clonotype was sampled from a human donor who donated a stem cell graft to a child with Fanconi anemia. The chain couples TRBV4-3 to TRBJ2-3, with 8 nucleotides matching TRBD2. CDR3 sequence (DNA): TGCGCCAGCAGCCCCCAGGGACTAGAGGGCACAGATACGCAGTATTTT. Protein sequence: CASSPQGLEGTDTQYF.